These 4 T cell receptor beta chains came from one sample sequenced in a study of T-cell reconstitution after alpha-beta-depleted transplantation in children. The TCRbeta library was prepared with unique molecular identifiers. One entry per CDR3 protein results from TCRdb running MiXCR on the PCR reads. The sample contains about 610,000 distinct CDR3 sequences, 25% to 30% of which appear only once. This material consisted of PBMCs, taken before TCRalphabeta/CD19-depleted stem cell transplant. These receptors were taken from a boy under two years old with Wiskott-Aldrich syndrome, due to receive a stem cell transplant.

The chain joins TRBV6-2 or TRBV6-3 to TRBJ1-1; D call uncertain. The V end lost 2 bases, the J end lost 0 bases, and 7 bases lay between the germline ends. The CDR3 is made up of 14 amino acids. From germline, CDR1 is MNHEY and CDR2 SVGEGT. In nucleotides, the CDR3 is TGTGCCAGCAGTTACGCCGTGGTGAACACTGAAGCTTTCTTT. Its protein is CASSYAVVNTEAFF.

The rearrangement uses TRBV29-1 and TRBJ2-3; the match to TRBD2 covers 7 bases. From germline, CDR1 is SQVTM and CDR2 ANQGSEA. CDR3 length equals 16 residues. The J segment lost 4 bases and the V segment lost 2 bases, leaving 12 bases of the junction unmatched. The CDR3 DNA follows: TGCAGCGTTGAACGGGGGGAGGGTCGGGGCCCAGATACGCAGTATTTT. It translates to CSVERGEGRGPDTQYF.

CDR3 in amino acids: CSAIRETTTNEKLFF. As DNA, the CDR3 is TGCAGTGCTATTCGGGAGACAACAACTAATGAAAAACTGTTTTTT. The chain has TRBV20-1 and TRBJ1-4; D is ambiguous. Per germline, CDR1 DFQATT and CDR2 SNEGSKA (reference sequence). The CDR3 is made up of 15 amino acids. The ends were cut back, 4 bases at V and 0 bases at J, with 12 bases in the middle.

The chain employs TRBV20-1 and TRBJ2-5; D gene ambiguous. The length of the CDR3 is 12 residues. Germline CDR1 and CDR2: DFQATT and SNEGSKA (reference sequence). The V gene lost 3 bases and the J gene lost 2 bases, with 7 bases spanning the gap. The CDR3 loop is CSASVNQETQYF. The CDR3, as DNA: TGCAGTGCTAGTGTGAATCAAGAGACCCAGTACTTC.